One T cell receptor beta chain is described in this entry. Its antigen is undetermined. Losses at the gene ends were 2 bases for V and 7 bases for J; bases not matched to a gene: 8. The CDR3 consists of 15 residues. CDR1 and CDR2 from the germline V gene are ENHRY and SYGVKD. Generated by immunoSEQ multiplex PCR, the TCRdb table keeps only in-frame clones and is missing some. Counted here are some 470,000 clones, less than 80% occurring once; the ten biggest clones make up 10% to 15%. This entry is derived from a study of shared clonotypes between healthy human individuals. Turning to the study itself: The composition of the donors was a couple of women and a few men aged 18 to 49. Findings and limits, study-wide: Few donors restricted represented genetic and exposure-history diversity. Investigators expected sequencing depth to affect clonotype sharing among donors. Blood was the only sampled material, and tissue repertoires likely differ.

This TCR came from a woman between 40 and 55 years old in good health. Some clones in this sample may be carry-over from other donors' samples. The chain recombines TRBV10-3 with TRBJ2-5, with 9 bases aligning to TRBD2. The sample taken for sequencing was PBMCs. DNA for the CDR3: TGTGCCATCAGTGAGGCGGGAGGGCCGTCCGGGACCCAGTACTTC. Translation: CAISEAGGPSGTQYF.